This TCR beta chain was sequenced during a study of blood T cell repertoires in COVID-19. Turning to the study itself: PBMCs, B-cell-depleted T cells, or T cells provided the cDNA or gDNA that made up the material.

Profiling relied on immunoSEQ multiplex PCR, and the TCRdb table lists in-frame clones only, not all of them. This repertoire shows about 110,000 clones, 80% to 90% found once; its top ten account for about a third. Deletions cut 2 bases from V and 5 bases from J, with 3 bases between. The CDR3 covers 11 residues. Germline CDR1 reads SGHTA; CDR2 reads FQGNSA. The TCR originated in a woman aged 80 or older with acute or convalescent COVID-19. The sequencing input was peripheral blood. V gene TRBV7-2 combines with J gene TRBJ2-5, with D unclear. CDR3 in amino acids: CASSLSETQYF. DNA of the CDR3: TGTGCCAGCAGCTTATCTGAGACCCAGTACTTC. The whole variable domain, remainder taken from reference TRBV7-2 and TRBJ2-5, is GAGVSQSPSNKVTEKGKDVELRCDPISGHTALYWYRQSLGQGLEFLIYFQGNSAPDKSGLPSDRFSAERTGGSVSTLTIQRTQQEDSAVYLCASSLSETQYFGPGTRLLVL.